This is a list of T cell receptor beta chains from one sample in a study of graft-versus-host responses after intestinal transplantation. The protocol was immunoSEQ multiplex PCR, while the TCRdb copy is restricted to in-frame clones and leaves out a portion. The sample consists of just over 5,000 clones, around three quarters of them appearing once. This specimen was ileum tissue, taken around 250 days after intestinal transplant. The receptors here all came from a human patient who received an intestinal transplant, so some T cells may come from the graft donor. CDR3s include the opening cysteine and the closing phenylalanine or tryptophan. Size tells how often a clone was seen (once, few, many) or the class of an expanded clone, and some rows leave it out.

J	V	size	CDR3
TRBJ1-2	TRBV6-5	-	CASSGYFRADYGYTF
TRBJ2-1	TRBV27	-	CASSVGPYNEQFF
TRBJ2-2	TRBV28	-	CASSSRRYTGELFF
TRBJ1-3	TRBV6-5	-	CASSYRGRGNTIYF
TRBJ2-7	TRBV9	-	CASSVEGQSSYEQYF
TRBJ2-1	TRBV9	-	CASSSRVSSARDSNEQFF
TRBJ2-7	TRBV5-6	-	CASSLEQPYEQYF
TRBJ2-2	TRBV6-5	-	CASSYLNRGSGRELFF
TRBJ2-1	TRBV5-1	-	CASQSGTSGIYEQFF
TRBJ2-7	TRBV4-1	few	CASSQVATGNSYEQYF
TRBJ2-1	TRBV11-2	-	CASSLGLDNEQFF
TRBJ1-3	TRBV6-1	-	CASSDGEGGNTIYF
TRBJ2-2	TRBV6-4	-	CASSRDFSTGELFF
TRBJ2-4	TRBV4-2	-	CASSQSGRVWNIQYF
TRBJ1-1	TRBV6-5	few	CASNLRENTEAFF
TRBJ2-5	TRBV5-1	-	CASSLSYWETQYF
TRBJ1-1	TRBV5-1	-	CASSPGGVFLVDTEAFF
TRBJ1-2	TRBV4-2	once	CASSQAGGADNYGYTF
TRBJ1-4	TRBV7-9	-	CASSTRQGGTEKLFF
TRBJ1-3	TRBV6-4	-	CATLPGSGNTIYF
TRBJ1-2	TRBV5-1	-	CASSPGPGNYGYTF
TRBJ2-1	TRBV5-5	-	CASSFYSGGTYNEQFF
TRBJ2-1	TRBV7-2	-	CASSSPGLAGGLNEQFF
TRBJ1-2	TRBV5-1	-	CASSFTNNYGYTF
TRBJ2-2	TRBV30	-	CAWSVQSETGELFF
TRBJ2-5	TRBV7-3	few	CASSPRLAGGQETQYF
-	TRBV6-5	-	CASSYRVAAIYEQYF
TRBJ2-1	TRBV10-1	few	CASSEGTSRPFF
TRBJ2-7	TRBV5-3	once	CARSLIGRNEQYF
TRBJ1-3	TRBV7-9	-	CASSLGPVKGSGNTIYF
TRBJ2-1	TRBV5-6	-	CASSETGPYNEQFF
TRBJ2-5	TRBV7-9	-	CASRQGLAEEGETQYF